This record covers a single TCR beta chain. This receptor's antigen is unknown. Within one base of it there is no much larger clone, and no base qualities were kept. The sample belongs to a study of T cells in placental villitis. General notes on the study: Placental TCR-beta repertoires were compared across villitis of unknown etiology, gestational-age-matched unaffected controls, and infectious villitis in order to test an allograft-versus-infection hypothesis. General conclusions and limits of the study: Bulk tissue sequencing could not distinguish helper, regulatory or cytotoxic T cells, nor maternal versus fetal T cells, and excluded gamma-delta receptors. Small amounts of decidua were contained in the paraffin blocks, so some of the captured T cells, especially in controls, may have been decidual rather than villous infiltrates. CMV-specific clone frequencies were higher in infectious CMV cases than in villitis of unknown etiology (0.011 vs 0.001), and the villitis of unknown etiology frequencies did not differ from those of controls.

A distance of 4 bases separates the germline ends of V and J, which lose 1 base and 0 bases respectively. The CDR3 runs 14 amino acids, cysteine and phenylalanine included. Only the CDR3 region is kept as DNA, spanning 42 bases read in frame from base 1. The germline V gene (reference sequence) provides CDR1 LGHDT and CDR2 YNNKEL. Five infectious villitis placentae were included, four with confirmed cytomegalovirus and one with Toxoplasma gondii, and were not matched to other groups. In the infectious villitis group, the mothers were found to be younger and to have smaller fetuses, and preterm delivery or intrauterine demise was recorded in a couple of cases. Placentae were collected after delivery and underwent gross and histological evaluation before archival tissue selection. Five 10-micron scrolls were cut from each FFPE block, and DNA was then isolated using the AllPrep DNA/RNA FFPE Tissue kit. DNA concentration and purity were checked by NanoDrop, and RNA quality was assessed on a Bioanalyzer.

Amplification of TCR-beta CDR3 regions from genomic DNA was performed with the immunoSEQ v4 bias-controlled multiplex PCR assay, which was run blinded to group allocation. Reference gene primers were added alongside TCR-beta primers to estimate nucleated cell and T cell quantities per sample. Sequencing of the libraries was performed on an Illumina MiSeq with a 100-cycle paired-end protocol. The authors processed their data as follows. Diversity and richness were calculated in immunoSEQ Analyzer software; richness by iChao1, clonality based on Pielou evenness and Shannon diversity (0-1, higher means less diverse). CDR3 amino acid sequences together with V/J genes were queried against VDJdb for CMV, EBV and influenza A specificities, with confidence 3 and substitution 2 applied. The Morisita-Horn index was used to assess how much TCR-beta amino acid clonotypes overlapped between the villitis of unknown etiology, infectious villitis and control repertoires. Imported from immuneACCESS, the table was reduced by TCRdb to in-frame sequences with V and J called. These copies leave out some clones; in studies compared against another copy, an unresolved V gene accounts for under half, and the cause of the remainder is not known. The DNA gave D and trimming, while V, J and clone size come from that table. Across this sample there are approximately 3,000 clones, with about 70% seen only once. In total, the top ten clones hold 15% to 20% of the sample.

The chain uses TRBV3-1 (or the pseudogene TRBV3-2) and TRBJ2-4, with no confidently assigned D gene. The sequence came from a human patient with infectious villitis; the placental T cells may come from both mother and fetus. Source material: placental tissue containing maternal and fetal cells. The base sequence is TGTGCCAGCAGCCAAGGGAAAGCCAAAAACATTCAGTACTTC. Its product reads: CASSQGKAKNIQYF.